What follows are 30 T cell receptor beta chains derived from one specimen sequenced in a study of T cell responses to AZD1222 COVID-19 vaccine. Profiling relied on immunoSEQ multiplex PCR, and the TCRdb table lists in-frame clones only, not all of them. The repertoire holds 100,000 to 150,000 clones, with 88% as singletons. This material consisted of peripheral blood, taken on day 0 of AZD1222 vaccination. These receptors were taken from an adult in good health.

This chain links TRBV7-2 with TRBJ1-4; D might be TRBD1 (5 bases). The CDR3 is 16 amino acids. Germline CDR1 and CDR2: SGHTA and FQGNSA. Trimming took 4 bases from V and 2 from J, leaving 14 bases between them. The DNA of the CDR3 is TGTGCCAGCAGCTCGGGGCTGGGGTCGACTAATGAAAAACTGTTTTTT. The encoded protein is CASSSGLGSTNEKLFF. Drawing the rest from reference TRBV7-2 and TRBJ1-4, the complete variable domain is GAGVSQSPSNKVTEKGKDVELRCDPISGHTALYWYRQSLGQGLEFLIYFQGNSAPDKSGLPSDRFSAERTGGSVSTLTIQRTQQEDSAVYLCASSSGLGSTNEKLFFGSGTQLSVL.

CDR3 protein: CASSPNAFF. The CDR3 nucleotides are TGTGCCAGCAGCCCGAACGCTTTCTTT. The chain joins TRBV5-8 to TRBJ1-1; D gene uncertain. V shed 4 bases and J shed 11 bases, with 6 bases lying between them. The CDR3 contains 9 residues. Germline values: CDR1 SGHTS, CDR2 YDEGEE.

The table lists this clone with a few counts. The chain joins TRBV10-3 to TRBJ1-1, with 10 bases matching TRBD1. Germline CDR1 and CDR2: ENHRY and SYGVKD. The CDR3 has 14 amino acids. J was trimmed by 2 bases and V by 10 bases; bases with no gene match: 7. CDR3 region: CATGTGAINTEAFF. Written as DNA, the CDR3 is TGTGCCACCGGGACAGGGGCGATAAACACTGAAGCTTTCTTT.

This sequence joins TRBV12-3 or TRBV12-4 and TRBJ1-4; D possibly corresponds to TRBD1 (5 bases). Trimming stripped 9 bases from V and 7 bases from J, with 15 bases between. The CDR3 sequence is 13 residues long. Here the CDR3 reads CASSRQRGEKLFF. CDR3 sequence (DNA): TGTGCCAGTTCCCGACAGCGAGGTGAAAAACTGTTTTTT.

This sequence joins TRBV28 and TRBJ1-2; TRBD1 is a possible D gene (6 bases). Germline V gene data show CDR1 as MDHEN and CDR2 as SYDVKM. The V end was cut by 5 bases, the J end by 7 bases, with 17 bases between. The CDR3 length is 14 residues. CDR3 DNA sequence: TGTGCCAGCAGTGGACAGCCAGGGGCACGTGGCTACACCTTC. Amino acids: CASSGQPGARGYTF.

This clone was counted a single time. This chain joins TRBV5-1 and TRBJ2-7, with 7 bases fitting TRBD1. Germline assignment: CDR1 SGHRS and CDR2 YFSETQ. Trimming cost V 4 bases and J 1 base; bases outside gene matches: 5. CDR3 length equals 14 residues. Here the CDR3 reads CASSVRDSSYEQYF. The CDR3 DNA reads TGCGCCAGCAGCGTAAGGGACAGTTCCTACGAGCAGTACTTC.

The chain's CDR3 is CASSLSSVGPSSGNTIYF. The CDR3 bases are TGTGCCAGCAGCTTAAGTTCAGTAGGGCCGAGCTCTGGAAACACCATATATTTT. The J gene is TRBJ1-3, the V gene TRBV7-6; D is uncertain. V was trimmed by 2 bases and J by 0 bases, leaving 17 bases between them. The V gene's germline CDR1 is SGHVS and CDR2 FNYEAQ. This CDR3 is 18 amino acids long.

Note on this clone: This sample includes further DNA sequences coding for the same CDR3. The chain employs TRBV27 and TRBJ1-1; possible D gene TRBD1, 6 bases. V was trimmed by 5 bases and J by 4 bases, leaving 11 bases between them. This CDR3 region has 13 residues. Germline V gives CDR1 MNHEY, CDR2 SMNVEV (reference sequence). The CDR3 bases are TGTGCCAGCAGTCTGAAGGGGGGCACTGAAGCTTTCTTT. Translated, it gives CASSLKGGTEAFF.

This CDR3 reads CASRVLAGYNEQFF. In DNA, the CDR3 is TGCGCCAGCAGAGTACTAGCGGGATACAATGAGCAGTTCTTC. This chain joins TRBV5-1 and TRBJ2-1; 10 nucleotides match TRBD2. Trimming cost V 5 bases and J 4 bases; bases outside gene matches: 3. This CDR3 region has 14 residues. Germline CDR1 and CDR2: SGHRS and YFSETQ.

This chain links TRBV7-2 with TRBJ2-3; 15 bases are shared with TRBD2. Losses at the gene ends were 7 bases for V and 9 bases for J; bases not matched to a gene: 5. Germline assignment: CDR1 SGHTA and CDR2 FQGNSA. The length of the CDR3 is 14 residues. CDR3 nucleotides: TGTGCCAGCACCCGGACTAGCGGGGGGGCGACGCAGTATTTT. Its translation is CASTRTSGGATQYF.

The CDR3: CASSVDLDSPLHF. In DNA form, the CDR3 reads TGTGCCAGTAGTGTCGACTTGGATTCACCCCTCCACTTT. The chain employs TRBV19 and TRBJ1-6; no clear D. Germline lookup yields CDR1 LNHDA and CDR2 SQIVND (reference sequence). The CDR3 spans 13 residues. V was pared by 5 bases and J by 8 bases, with 10 bases between.

This chain links TRBV7-9 with TRBJ2-3; no reliable D call. V was cut by 5 bases and J by 6 bases, with 15 bases left in between. CDR3 size: 14 residues. CDR1 is SEHNR and CDR2 is FQNEAQ in the germline V gene (reference sequence). This CDR3 is CASSRDAPIDTQYF. In DNA, the CDR3 is TGTGCCAGCAGCCGTGACGCCCCCATTGATACGCAGTATTTT.

The chain recombines TRBV18 with TRBJ1-2; D remains ambiguous. Germline lookup yields CDR1 KGHSH and CDR2 LQKENI. V gave up 1 base and J gave up 7 bases, with 13 bases separating them. The CDR3 covers 14 residues. The CDR3 here is CASSPRGHLGGYTF. The CDR3 nucleotides are TGTGCCAGCTCACCACGAGGTCACCTCGGTGGCTACACCTTC.

This clone showed up just a few times. The rearrangement joins TRBV9 to TRBJ1-1; D is possibly TRBD1 (5 bases). The CDR3 length is 15 residues. With 4 bases removed from V and 0 bases from J, the gap between germline ends came to 13 bases. Germline CDR1 and CDR2: SGDLS and YYNGEE. The CDR3 protein is CASSPRTTMNTEAFF. The CDR3 bases are TGTGCCAGCAGCCCTCGGACAACCATGAACACTGAAGCTTTCTTT.

The chain couples TRBV9 to TRBJ2-7, with TRBD1 matching over 7 bases. The ends lost 3 bases at V and 3 bases at J; junction bases unmatched: 6. The CDR3 has 14 amino acids. Germline V gives CDR1 SGDLS, CDR2 YYNGEE. Here the CDR3 DNA reads TGTGCCAGCAGCGGACAGGGAGTTGGCTACGAGCAGTACTTC. Its protein product is CASSGQGVGYEQYF. The full variable domain, in which reference TRBV9 and TRBJ2-7 provide the parts outside the CDR3, is DSGVTQTPKHLITATGQRVTLRCSPRSGDLSVYWYQQSLDQGLQFLIQYYNGEERAKGNILERFSAQQFPDLHSELNLSSLELGDSALYFCASSGQGVGYEQYFGPGTRLTVT.

The gene calls are TRBV7-9 and TRBJ2-7; a possible D gene is TRBD2 (5 bases). The ends were cut back, 6 bases at V and 4 bases at J, with 10 bases in the middle. Per the germline V gene, CDR1 is SEHNR and CDR2 is FQNEAQ (reference sequence). The CDR3 is made up of 12 amino acids. DNA for the CDR3: TGTGCCAGCAGTACGCGGGTTTACGAGCAGTACTTC. Amino acids: CASSTRVYEQYF.

The chain has TRBV23-1 and TRBJ1-2; possible D gene TRBD1, 6 bases. TRBV23-1 is identified as an open reading frame with a role that is uncertain. The ends were cut back, 0 bases at V and 7 bases at J, with 12 bases in the middle. The CDR3 runs to 14 residues. CDR3 DNA sequence: TGCGCCAGCAGTCAATCAAAAGGGGGGTCTGGCTACACCTTC. Protein: CASSQSKGGSGYTF.

The chain uses TRBV28 and TRBJ1-5; D is possibly TRBD1 (5 bases). Germline loops: CDR1 MDHEN, CDR2 SYDVKM. V gave up 6 bases and J gave up 2 bases, with 14 bases separating them. This CDR3 contains 15 residues. The CDR3 loop reads CASRRGGFGNQPQHF. Written as DNA, the CDR3 is TGTGCCAGCAGGCGGGGGGGATTCGGCAATCAGCCCCAGCATTTT.

The rearrangement links TRBV14 to TRBJ2-3, with D possibly being TRBD2 (6 bases). This CDR3 spans 14 amino acids. Germline V gives CDR1 SGHDN, CDR2 FVKESK. V lost 5 bases and J 6 bases, leaving 15 bases between the germline ends. The CDR3 sequence is CASSYATSPDTQYF. The CDR3 DNA follows: TGTGCCAGCAGCTACGCGACTAGTCCGGATACGCAGTATTTT.

The chain couples TRBV28 to TRBJ1-2, with TRBD1 matching over 12 bases. Germline V gene sequence: CDR1 MDHEN, CDR2 SYDVKM. The J segment lost 3 bases and the V segment lost 2 bases, leaving 4 bases of the junction unmatched. CDR3 size: 16 residues. In nucleotides, the CDR3 is TGTGCCAGCAGTTTACGAGGGACAGGGGGCGACTATGGCTACACCTTC. As protein: CASSLRGTGGDYGYTF.

CDR3 loop: CAISEGNQPQHF. Here the CDR3 DNA reads TGTGCCATCAGTGAGGGCAATCAGCCCCAGCATTTT. J is TRBJ1-5 and V is TRBV10-3; no reliable D call. CDR3 size: 12 residues. V gave up 2 bases and J gave up 2 bases, with 1 base separating them. CDR1 and CDR2 from the germline V gene are ENHRY and SYGVKD.

The rearrangement uses TRBV11-2 and TRBJ2-7; 10 bases fit TRBD1. After removal of 0 bases from V and 3 bases from J, the junction contained 8 bases not matched to a gene. In germline, CDR1 is SGHAT, CDR2 FQNNGV. The CDR3 is 17 residues long. The CDR3 nucleotides are TGTGCCAGCAGCTTAGAATTCGGGACAGGGGCCTTCTACGAGCAGTACTTC. Protein sequence: CASSLEFGTGAFYEQYF.

J is TRBJ2-3 and V is TRBV24-1; TRBD2 agrees at 7 bases. The trim removed 9 bases at V and 3 bases at J, leaving 11 bases unmatched. Germline V gene lookup returns CDR1 KGHDR and CDR2 SFDVKD. The CDR3 has 15 amino acids. The CDR3 spells CATGTKRELTDTQYF. The CDR3 DNA reads TGTGCCACCGGCACCAAGCGGGAACTGACAGATACGCAGTATTTT.

J is TRBJ2-5 and V is TRBV4-3; D gene uncertain. Germline values: CDR1 LGHNA, CDR2 YSLEER. V was shortened by 0 bases and J by 4 bases, with 12 bases between the two germline ends. The CDR3 runs 15 residues. CDR3 nucleotides: TGCGCCAGCAGCCAAGACCTGGGTGTAAGAGAGACCCAGTACTTC. Translation gives CASSQDLGVRETQYF.

The chain recombines TRBV4-3 with TRBJ2-7, with TRBD2 matching 9 bases. V gave up 2 bases and J gave up 2 bases; unmatched junction bases: 7. Germline loops: CDR1 LGHNA, CDR2 YSLEER. The CDR3 covers 16 residues. The CDR3 spells CASSQSGGTSPYEQYF. For the CDR3, the DNA is TGCGCCAGCAGCCAATCCGGGGGGACTAGCCCCTACGAGCAGTACTTC.

This chain links TRBV19 with TRBJ1-4, with D unresolved. Germline CDR1 LNHDA, CDR2 SQIVND (reference sequence). The CDR3 runs to 12 residues. Trimming stripped 6 bases from V and 3 bases from J, with 5 bases between. The CDR3 loop is CASSVANEKLFF. The CDR3 region has the DNA TGTGCCAGTAGCGTTGCTAATGAAAAACTGTTTTTT.

The chain couples TRBV6-5 to TRBJ1-5, with 8 bases aligning to TRBD1. This CDR3 region has 15 residues. Trimming at V came to 0 bases and at J to 5 bases, leaving 3 bases not matched to a gene. CDR1 and CDR2 from the germline V gene are MNHEY and SVGAGI. The CDR3 sequence: CASSYSSGGDQPQHF. The CDR3 DNA is TGTGCCAGCAGTTACTCTTCAGGGGGCGATCAGCCCCAGCATTTT.

This chain connects TRBV28 to TRBJ2-1; D remains ambiguous. Germline CDR1 and CDR2: MDHEN and SYDVKM. The CDR3 extends over 12 amino acids. Deletions cut 2 bases from V and 8 bases from J, with 7 bases between. CDR3 protein: CASSLNGDEQFF. The CDR3 coding sequence is TGTGCCAGCAGTTTAAATGGTGATGAGCAGTTCTTC. Supplemented by reference TRBV28 and TRBJ2-1, the full variable domain reads DVKVTQSSRYLVKRTGEKVFLECVQDMDHENMFWYRQDPGLGLRLIYFSYDVKMKEKGDIPEGYSVSREKKERFSLILESASTNQTSMYLCASSLNGDEQFFGPGTRLTVL.

The genes are TRBV11-3 and TRBJ1-4; 8 bases map to TRBD1. V lost 0 bases and J lost 5; bases outside the gene matches: 2. CDR3 size: 15 residues. In germline, CDR1 is SGHNT, CDR2 YENEEA. CDR3 in amino acids: CASSLEGTGNEKLFF. CDR3 nucleotide sequence: TGTGCCAGCAGCTTAGAAGGGACAGGAAATGAAAAACTGTTTTTT. The full variable domain, with the rest looked up from reference TRBV11-3 and TRBJ1-4, is EAGVVQSPRYKIIEKKQPVAFWCNPISGHNTLYWYLQNLGQGPELLIRYENEEAVDDSQLPKDRFSAERLKGVDSTLKIQPAELGDSAVYLCASSLEGTGNEKLFFGSGTQLSVL.

The J gene is TRBJ1-2, the V gene TRBV5-1; D unresolved. The CDR3 length is 14 residues. The germline V and J ends were trimmed by 0 bases and 6 bases, with 12 bases remaining between them. Germline CDR1 and CDR2: SGHRS and YFSETQ. The CDR3 protein is CASSLVSAGHGYTF. The CDR3 DNA follows: TGCGCCAGCAGCTTGGTATCAGCAGGTCATGGCTACACCTTC.